The 20 T cell receptor beta chains below come from one sample, sequenced in a study of blood T cell repertoires in COVID-19. Profiled with immunoSEQ multiplex PCR; TCRdb holds only in-frame clones, not every one. The repertoire holds about 190,000 clones, with roughly 83% as singletons. The sample consisted of PBMCs or T cells enriched from blood (not recorded which). The receptors stem from a woman aged 25 to 39 who had recovered from COVID-19.

This clone was seen only a few times. The chain carries TRBV28 and TRBJ2-3, with a tentative D call TRBD2 (7 bases). The V end was cut by 5 bases, the J end by 5 bases, with 23 bases between. CDR1 and CDR2 from the germline V gene are MDHEN and SYDVKM. The CDR3 sequence is 17 residues long. DNA of the CDR3: TGTGCCAGCAGTCTCCTCGGGGGCGGGGGCCGGGGAGATACGCAGTATTTT. It translates to CASSLLGGGGRGDTQYF.

The chain joins TRBV24-1 to TRBJ2-5, with 8 bases identical to TRBD2. V lost 3 bases to trimming and J lost 3 bases; unmatched junction nucleotides: 8. Germline CDR1 KGHDR, CDR2 SFDVKD. The CDR3 runs to 16 residues. The CDR3 loop is CATSDPRGGHKETQYF. CDR3 bases: TGTGCCACCAGTGATCCCCGCGGGGGGCATAAAGAGACCCAGTACTTC.

The chain is built from TRBV15 and TRBJ2-1; 10 bases map to TRBD2. Germline CDR1 and CDR2: LNHNV and YYDKDF (reference sequence). The CDR3 totals 18 residues. Germline trimming cut 1 base from V and 4 bases from J; bases unmatched to any gene: 10. In DNA form, the CDR3 reads TGTGCCACCAGCAGAGGCCGCCCTACTAGCGGGGATTACAATGAGCAGTTCTTC. This encodes CATSRGRPTSGDYNEQFF.

This clone was seen just once. The V and J genes are TRBV7-8 and TRBJ2-3; the match to TRBD2 covers 15 bases. The CDR3 consists of 17 residues. The germline V gene has CDR1 SGHVS and CDR2 FQNEAQ. The V gene end was trimmed by 4 bases and the J gene end by 5 bases; junction bases not matched to a gene: 7. The chain's CDR3 is CASSSEGTSGRIDTQYF. The DNA of the CDR3 is TGTGCCAGCAGCTCCGAGGGGACTAGCGGGAGGATAGATACGCAGTATTTT.

The rearrangement uses TRBV4-2 and TRBJ2-1, with a tentative D call TRBD2 (7 bases). Trimming removed 1 base from V and 5 bases from J, with 15 bases in between. Looked up from germline, CDR1 is LGHNA and CDR2 is YNFKEQ. This CDR3 comprises 16 residues. The CDR3 region has the DNA TGTGCCAGCAGCCAAGGGAGGGGGGGGTCCGACAATGAGCAGTTCTTC. It encodes CASSQGRGGSDNEQFF.

The chain recombines TRBV12-3 or TRBV12-4 with TRBJ2-1; no clear D gene. With 5 bases removed from V and 7 bases from J, the gap between germline ends came to 12 bases. The CDR3 runs 13 residues. In DNA, the CDR3 is TGTGCCAGCAGTACACAACAGAGTAATGAGCAGTTCTTC. This gives the protein CASSTQQSNEQFF.

The genes are TRBV6-5 and TRBJ1-2; 7 bases map to TRBD1. Germline V gene data show CDR1 as MNHEY and CDR2 as SVGAGI. V was pared by 2 bases and J by 3 bases, with 3 bases of the junction left unmatched. The CDR3 covers 14 residues. The CDR3 loop reads CASSYEGAYYGYTF. The CDR3 bases are TGTGCCAGCAGTTACGAGGGGGCATACTATGGCTACACCTTC.

This clone was detected a few times. The chain uses TRBV29-1 and TRBJ2-3; TRBD2 matches at 7 bases. The V and J ends lost 4 bases and 4 bases, in that order; junction bases with no gene match: 5. The germline gives CDR1 SQVTM, CDR2 ANQGSEA. This CDR3 is 13 amino acids long. CDR3 loop: CSVGQRGADTQYF. CDR3 sequence (DNA): TGCAGCGTTGGACAGCGGGGCGCAGATACGCAGTATTTT.

The chain employs TRBV5-1 and TRBJ2-1, with D uncertain. Looked up from germline, CDR1 is SGHRS and CDR2 is YFSETQ. The length of the CDR3 is 12 residues. Trimming took off 0 bases at V and 8 bases at J, with 6 bases between the two ends. The CDR3 nucleotides read TGCGCCAGCAGCTTGGGTCGAGATGAGCAGTTCTTC. Translating it yields CASSLGRDEQFF.

The V and J genes are TRBV28 and TRBJ2-7, with TRBD1 as a possible D gene (5 bases). There are 13 residues in the CDR3. CDR1 is MDHEN, CDR2 SYDVKM, per germline. The V gene lost 7 bases and the J gene lost 5 bases, with 15 bases spanning the gap. The CDR3 is CASTVQGADEQYF. CDR3 DNA sequence: TGTGCCAGCACCGTTCAGGGTGCCGACGAGCAGTACTTC. The full variable domain, its missing parts supplied by reference TRBV28 and TRBJ2-7, is DVKVTQSSRYLVKRTGEKVFLECVQDMDHENMFWYRQDPGLGLRLIYFSYDVKMKEKGDIPEGYSVSREKKERFSLILESASTNQTSMYLCASTVQGADEQYFGPGTRLTVT.

The rearrangement links TRBV7-2 to TRBJ1-6, with 8 bases fitting TRBD1. V shed 2 bases and J 17 bases; nucleotides not matched to a gene: 17. The CDR3 is made up of 16 amino acids. Per the germline V gene, CDR1 is SGHTA and CDR2 is FQGNSA. The CDR3 here is CASSLILGQGARPIHF. The CDR3, as DNA: TGTGCCAGCAGCTTAATCTTGGGTCAGGGGGCAAGGCCGATCCACTTT.

This chain connects TRBV27 to TRBJ1-2, with 10 nucleotides matching TRBD1. Trimming took 4 bases from V and 0 from J; bases not matched to a gene: 11. CDR1 MNHEY and CDR2 SMNVEV come from the germline V gene (reference sequence). This CDR3 is built from 18 residues. The CDR3 DNA sequence: TGTGCCAGCAGTTCTCCATCCCGGACAGGGGGAGCTAACTATGGCTACACCTTC. It translates to CASSSPSRTGGANYGYTF.

The chain uses TRBV5-5 and TRBJ2-6; no firm D call. Germline V gene lookup returns CDR1 SGHKS and CDR2 YYEKEE (reference sequence). Deletions cut 0 bases from V and 0 bases from J, with 10 bases between. CDR3 length: 17 amino acids. CDR3 loop: CASSLAPGSSGANVLTF. CDR3 coding DNA: TGTGCCAGCAGCTTGGCCCCAGGTAGCTCTGGGGCCAACGTCCTGACTTTC. Supplemented by reference TRBV5-5 and TRBJ2-6, the full variable domain reads DAGVTQSPTHLIKTRGQQVTLRCSPISGHKSVSWYQQVLGQGPQFIFQYYEKEERGRGNFPDRFSARQFPNYSSELNVNALLLGDSALYLCASSLAPGSSGANVLTFGAGSRLTVL.

V usage is TRBV2 and J usage is TRBJ1-5; maybe TRBD1 (5 bases). The CDR3 sequence is 14 residues long. The ends were cut back, 0 bases at V and 5 bases at J, with 8 bases in the middle. CDR1 and CDR2 (germline): SNHLY, FYNNEI. Here the CDR3 DNA reads TGTGCCAGCAGTGAAGCGAACAGGTATCAGCCCCAGCATTTT. Translated: CASSEANRYQPQHF.

The V and J genes are TRBV28 and TRBJ1-1, with a possible D match to TRBD1 (6 bases). Germline CDR1 is MDHEN and CDR2 is SYDVKM. The CDR3 is made up of 19 amino acids. V was trimmed by 5 bases and J by 9 bases, leaving 34 bases between them. The CDR3: CASSPSWRGPPTVTYQAFF. Here the CDR3 DNA reads TGTGCCAGCAGTCCGTCCTGGCGGGGGCCACCTACAGTCACCTACCAAGCTTTCTTT.

The gene calls are TRBV7-3 and TRBJ1-1, with 7 bases matching TRBD1. CDR3 length: 16 amino acids. J was trimmed by 4 bases and V by 0 bases; bases with no gene match: 8. The germline CDR1 and CDR2 sequences are SGHTA and FQGTGA. The CDR3 DNA follows: TGTGCCAGCAGCTTAACGGGGGGACAGTTAAGCACTGAAGCTTTCTTT. It yields the protein CASSLTGGQLSTEAFF.

In nucleotides, the CDR3 is TGTGCCAGCAGCAAAACCTCGGACAGCGACTGGCCCCAGCATTTT. Translation gives CASSKTSDSDWPQHF. The V and J genes are TRBV9 and TRBJ1-5; D perhaps matches TRBD1 (6 bases). V lost 4 bases to trimming and J lost 9 bases, with 20 bases between them. Looked up from germline, CDR1 is SGDLS and CDR2 is YYNGEE. This CDR3 is built from 15 residues.

This clone showed up just a few times. This chain connects TRBV24-1 to TRBJ1-1, with no clear D. Trimming pared 3 bases from V and 8 bases from J, leaving 9 bases between. Per the germline V gene, CDR1 is KGHDR and CDR2 is SFDVKD. The CDR3 sequence is 12 residues long. The CDR3 sequence is CATSDHGSEAFF. Here the CDR3 DNA reads TGTGCCACCAGTGATCACGGGAGCGAAGCTTTCTTT.

The genes are TRBV11-2 and TRBJ2-5, with D hard to call. V lost 3 bases, J lost 5 bases, and 10 bases lay in between. In germline, CDR1 is SGHAT, CDR2 FQNNGV. The CDR3 is 13 residues long. The CDR3 reads CASSFLLRETQYF. In DNA, the CDR3 is TGTGCCAGCAGCTTCTTACTTCGGGAGACCCAGTACTTC.

The rearrangement links TRBV6-5 to TRBJ2-2, with 7 bases matching TRBD1. The CDR3 has 15 amino acids. The junction had 2 bases not matched to a gene; V was cut back by 0 bases and J by 4 bases. The V gene's germline CDR1 is MNHEY and CDR2 SVGAGI. The CDR3, as DNA: TGTGCCAGCAGTTACTCGACAGGGTTCACCGGGGAGCTGTTTTTT. Protein sequence: CASSYSTGFTGELFF.